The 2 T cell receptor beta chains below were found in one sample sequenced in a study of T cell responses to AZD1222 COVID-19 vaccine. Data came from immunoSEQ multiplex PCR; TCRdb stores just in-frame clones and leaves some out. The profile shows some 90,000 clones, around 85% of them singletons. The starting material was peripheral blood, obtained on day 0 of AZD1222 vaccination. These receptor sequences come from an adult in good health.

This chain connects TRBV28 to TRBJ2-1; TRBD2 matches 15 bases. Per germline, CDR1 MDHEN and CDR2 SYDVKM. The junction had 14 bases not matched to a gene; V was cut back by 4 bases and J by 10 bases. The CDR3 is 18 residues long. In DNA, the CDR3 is TGTGCCAGCAGTTCTCCGGGACTAGCGGGAGGAAGGTTGAGGGAGCAGTTCTTC. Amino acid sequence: CASSSPGLAGGRLREQFF. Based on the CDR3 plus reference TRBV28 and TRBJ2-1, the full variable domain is DVKVTQSSRYLVKRTGEKVFLECVQDMDHENMFWYRQDPGLGLRLIYFSYDVKMKEKGDIPEGYSVSREKKERFSLILESASTNQTSMYLCASSSPGLAGGRLREQFFGPGTRLTVL.

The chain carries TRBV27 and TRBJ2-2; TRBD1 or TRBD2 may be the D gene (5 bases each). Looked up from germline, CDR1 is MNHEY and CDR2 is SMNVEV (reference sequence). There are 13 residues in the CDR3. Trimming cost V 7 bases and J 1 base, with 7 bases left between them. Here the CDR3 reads CASTGRNTGELFF. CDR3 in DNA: TGTGCCAGCACGGGGCGGAACACCGGGGAGCTGTTTTTT.